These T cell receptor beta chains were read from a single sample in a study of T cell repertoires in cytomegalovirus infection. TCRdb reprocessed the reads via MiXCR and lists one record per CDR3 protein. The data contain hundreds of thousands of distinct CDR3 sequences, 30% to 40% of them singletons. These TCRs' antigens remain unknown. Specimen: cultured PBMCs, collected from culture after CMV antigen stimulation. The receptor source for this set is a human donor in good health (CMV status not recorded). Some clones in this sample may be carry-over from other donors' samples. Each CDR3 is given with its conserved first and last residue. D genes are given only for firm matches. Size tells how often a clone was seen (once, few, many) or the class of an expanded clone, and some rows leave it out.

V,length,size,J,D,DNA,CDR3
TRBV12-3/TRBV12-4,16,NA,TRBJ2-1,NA,TGTGCCAGCCGACCCCTCAGGGCAGGCTTGGGAAATGAGCAGTTCTTC,CASRPLRAGLGNEQFF
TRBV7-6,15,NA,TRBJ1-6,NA,TGTGCCAGCAGCTTAGGACACGAAGTCAATTCACCCCTCCACTTT,CASSLGHEVNSPLHF
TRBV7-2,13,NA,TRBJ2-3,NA,TGTGCCAGCAGCTGGAGACTCCCAGATACGCAGTATTTT,CASSWRLPDTQYF
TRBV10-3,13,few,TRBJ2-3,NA,TGTGCCATCAGTGCAGGGGCCAAGGATACGCAGTATTTT,CAISAGAKDTQYF
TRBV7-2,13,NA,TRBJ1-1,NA,TGTGCCAGCAGCCTACGGAGCGGGGGTGAAGCTTTCTTT,CASSLRSGGEAFF
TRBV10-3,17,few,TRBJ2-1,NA,TGTGCCATCAGTGAACTCCCGGGGGAAAGCTCCTACAATGAGCAGTTCTTC,CAISELPGESSYNEQFF
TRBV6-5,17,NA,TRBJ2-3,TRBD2,TGTGCCAGCAGTTACGGGGGTTCGGGAGGCACCACAGATACGCAGTATTTT,CASSYGGSGGTTDTQYF
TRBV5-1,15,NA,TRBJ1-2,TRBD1,TGCGCCAGCAGCTCTAGAGGACAGGGTAGCTATGGCTACACCTTC,CASSSRGQGSYGYTF
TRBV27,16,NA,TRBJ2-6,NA,TGTGCCAGCAGTTTAGGGCCAGGGGCTGGGGCCAACGTCCTGACTTTC,CASSLGPGAGANVLTF
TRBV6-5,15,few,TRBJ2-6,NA,TGTGCCAGCAGTCCGACGTGGGGGGGGGCCAACGTCCTGACTTTC,CASSPTWGGANVLTF
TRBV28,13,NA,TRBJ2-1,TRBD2,TGTGCGGTAAGCGGGAGCTCCTACAATGAGCAGTTCTTC,CAVSGSSYNEQFF
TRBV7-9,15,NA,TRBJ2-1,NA,TGTGCCAGCAGCTTAAGGGGGAGCGGCTACAATGAGCAGTTCTTC,CASSLRGSGYNEQFF
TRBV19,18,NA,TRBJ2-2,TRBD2,TGTGCCAGTAGTAGGGCTAGCGGGAGCCCCCTAGGCACCGGGGAGCTGTTTTTT,CASSRASGSPLGTGELFF
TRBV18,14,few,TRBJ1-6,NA,TGTGCCAGCTCACCGGACGGAAATAATTCACCCCTCCACTTT,CASSPDGNNSPLHF
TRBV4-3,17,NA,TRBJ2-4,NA,TGCGCCAGCAGCCAAGATCCGGGTAACGGAGCCAAAAACATTCAGTACTTC,CASSQDPGNGAKNIQYF
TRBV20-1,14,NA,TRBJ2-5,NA,TGCAGTGCTAGAGGAGGGACACACCAAGAGACCCAGTACTTC,CSARGGTHQETQYF
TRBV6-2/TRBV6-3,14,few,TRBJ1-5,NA,TGTGCCAGCAGTTCGCAGGGCAACAATCAGCCCCAGCATTTT,CASSSQGNNQPQHF
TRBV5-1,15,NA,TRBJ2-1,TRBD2,TGCGCCAGCAGCTGGATGGGGGGGGGGTACAATGAGCAGTTCTTC,CASSWMGGGYNEQFF
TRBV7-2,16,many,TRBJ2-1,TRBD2,TGTGCCAGCAGCCTCCGGGGAGGGACTAGCGCCAATGAGCAGTTCTTC,CASSLRGGTSANEQFF
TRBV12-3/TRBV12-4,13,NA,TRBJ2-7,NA,TGTGCCAGCAGTCCGGACTTGCACTACGAGCAGTACTTC,CASSPDLHYEQYF
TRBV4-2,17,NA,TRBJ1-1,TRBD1,TGTGCCAGCAGCCAACCGAGTGGGGGGACAGGGCACACTGAAGCTTTCTTT,CASSQPSGGTGHTEAFF
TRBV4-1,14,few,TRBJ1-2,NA,TGCGCCAGCAGCCAAGCCGGACAGACCTATGGCTACACCTTC,CASSQAGQTYGYTF
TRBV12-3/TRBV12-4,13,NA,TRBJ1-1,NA,TGTGCCAGCCGCGCGGGGAGGAGTACTGAAGCTTTCTTT,CASRAGRSTEAFF
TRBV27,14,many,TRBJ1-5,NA,TGTGCCAGCAGCTTAGGTCAGAGAAATCAGCCCCAGCATTTT,CASSLGQRNQPQHF
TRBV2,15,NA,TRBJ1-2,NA,TGTGCCAGCAGTGAGCTAGGACAGCCGTCCTATGGCTACACCTTC,CASSELGQPSYGYTF
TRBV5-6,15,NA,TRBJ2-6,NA,TGTGCCAGCAGCTTGGTTCCCTCTGGGGCCAACGTCCTGACTTTC,CASSLVPSGANVLTF
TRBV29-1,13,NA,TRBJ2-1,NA,TGCAGCGGGGGGCAGAGCGATTACAATGAGCAGTTCTTC,CSGGQSDYNEQFF
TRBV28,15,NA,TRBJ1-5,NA,TGTGCCAGCAGTTCTTACCGGGACAGCAATCAGCCCCAGCATTTT,CASSSYRDSNQPQHF
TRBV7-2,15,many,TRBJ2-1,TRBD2,TGTGCCAGCTCATCCAGACTAGCGGGATACAATGAGCAGTTCTTC,CASSSRLAGYNEQFF
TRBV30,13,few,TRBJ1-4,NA,TGTGCCTGGAGGGACCTCAGCTTGGAAAAACTGTTTTTT,CAWRDLSLEKLFF
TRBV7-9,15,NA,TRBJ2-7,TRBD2,TGTGCCAGCAGCTTAGGGCCGGGGAGGGTTAACGAGCAGTACTTC,CASSLGPGRVNEQYF
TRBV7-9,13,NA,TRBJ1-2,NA,TGTGCCAGCAGCCCCTCGGGGGCTGGAGGCTACACCTTC,CASSPSGAGGYTF
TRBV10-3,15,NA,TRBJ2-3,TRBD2,TGTGCCATCAGTGAGTATAGCGGGGGCACAGATACGCAGTATTTT,CAISEYSGGTDTQYF
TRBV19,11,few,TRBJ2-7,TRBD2,TGTGCCAGTACCGGGAGGGGCGAGCAGTACTTC,CASTGRGEQYF
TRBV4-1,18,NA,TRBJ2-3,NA,TGCGCCAGCAGCCAAGATTTACTGGCCGGGGTCAGCACAGATACGCAGTATTTT,CASSQDLLAGVSTDTQYF
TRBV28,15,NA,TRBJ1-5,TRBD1,TGTGCCAGCAGTTTAGGGACAGTGATCAATCAGCCCCAGCATTTT,CASSLGTVINQPQHF
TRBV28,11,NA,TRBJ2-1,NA,TGTGCCAGCAGGGGGGCTAGAGTCCAGTTCTTC,CASRGARVQFF
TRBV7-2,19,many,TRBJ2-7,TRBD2,TGTGCCAGCAGCTTTCCCGGACTAGCGGTTAGCTCTTCAGGCTACGAGCAGTACTTC,CASSFPGLAVSSSGYEQYF
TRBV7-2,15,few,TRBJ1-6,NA,TGTGCCAGCAGCGGACGGACAGTAGATAATTCACCCCTCCACTTT,CASSGRTVDNSPLHF
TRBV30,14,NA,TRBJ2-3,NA,TGTGCCTGGACAGGTAGCGGAACTTCAGATACGCAGTATTTT,CAWTGSGTSDTQYF
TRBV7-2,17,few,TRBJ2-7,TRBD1,TGTGCCAGCAGCCAACCGTGGGGCAGGGGGCAGTACTACGAGCAGTACTTC,CASSQPWGRGQYYEQYF
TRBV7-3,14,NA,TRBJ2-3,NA,TGTGCCAGCAGCTTAGGTTCGGCACCAGATACGCAGTATTTT,CASSLGSAPDTQYF
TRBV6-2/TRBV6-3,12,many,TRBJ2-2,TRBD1,TGTGCCAGCAGTTCCCCCAGGGGGAAACTGTTTTTT,CASSSPRGKLFF
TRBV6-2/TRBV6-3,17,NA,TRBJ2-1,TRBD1,TGTGCCAGCAAGATAGCACGAACCGGGACAGGGAGAGATGAGCAGTTCTTC,CASKIARTGTGRDEQFF
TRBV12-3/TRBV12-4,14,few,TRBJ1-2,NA,TGTGCCAGCAGTTTTTACAGGGCAGACTATGGCTACACCTTC,CASSFYRADYGYTF
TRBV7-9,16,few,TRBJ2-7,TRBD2,TGTGCCAGCAGCTTAGTAGCGGGAGGCGATGATTACGAGCAGTACTTC,CASSLVAGGDDYEQYF
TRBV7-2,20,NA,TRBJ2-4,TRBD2,TGTGCCAGCAGCTTAAGGTATCGCGGGAGGGCTGCCAAAGACGGAAACATTCAGTACTTC,CASSLRYRGRAAKDGNIQYF
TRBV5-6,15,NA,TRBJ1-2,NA,TGTGCCAGCAGCCCCATGAAGCGACCTAACTATGGCTACACCTTC,CASSPMKRPNYGYTF
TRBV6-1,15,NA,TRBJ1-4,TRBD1,TGTGCCAGCAGTGTAAGGGGACAGGGGAGCGAAAAACTGTTTTTT,CASSVRGQGSEKLFF
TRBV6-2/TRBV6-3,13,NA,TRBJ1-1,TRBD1,TGTGCCAGCAGTCTAGGGACAGGTGGAGGAGCTTTCTTT,CASSLGTGGGAFF
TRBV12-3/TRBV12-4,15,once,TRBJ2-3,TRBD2,TGTGCCAGCATTACAAGCGGGAGGGCCGGCGATACGCAGTATTTT,CASITSGRAGDTQYF
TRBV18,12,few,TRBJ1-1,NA,TGTGCCAGCTCACCTTTAGTCACTGAAGCTTTCTTT,CASSPLVTEAFF
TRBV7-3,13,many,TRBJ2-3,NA,TGTGCCAGCAGCCTAACTAGGCGCGATACGCAGTATTTT,CASSLTRRDTQYF
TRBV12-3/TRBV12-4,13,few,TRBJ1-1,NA,TGTGCCACTACTAACGGTATGAACACTGAAGCTTTCTTT,CATTNGMNTEAFF
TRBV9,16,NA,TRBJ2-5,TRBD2,TGTGCCAGCAGCGTCAGCGGACTAGCGGGAGGAGAGACCCAGTACTTC,CASSVSGLAGGETQYF
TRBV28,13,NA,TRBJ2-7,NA,TGTGCCAGCAGCCCGGGGGTGGCCTACGAGCAGTACTTC,CASSPGVAYEQYF
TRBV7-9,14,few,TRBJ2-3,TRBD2,TGTGCCAGCAGCCGCGGGAGGGCCCCAGATACGCAGTATTTT,CASSRGRAPDTQYF
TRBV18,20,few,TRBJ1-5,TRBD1,TGTGCCAGCTCACCTGGACCGGGACAGGGATATGGGAGGGGCAATCAGCCCCAGCATTTT,CASSPGPGQGYGRGNQPQHF
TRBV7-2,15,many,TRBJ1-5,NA,TGTGCCAGCAGCTTAGTGGAGGGGGGCAATCAGCCCCAGCATTTT,CASSLVEGGNQPQHF